The next 32 T cell receptor beta chains were all read from a single sample in a study of CD8 T cells in ankylosing spondylitis. TCRdb reanalysed the 5' RACE reads using MiXCR and keeps one entry per CDR3 protein. Among 250,000 or so distinct CDR3 sequences listed, about 18% were seen once. The sequenced material came from blood, either unsorted or a sorted T cell fraction (not recorded which). Receptors were obtained from a male donor with ankylosing spondylitis or in good health (not recorded which).

V and J are TRBV12-3 or TRBV12-4 and TRBJ2-3; D not certain. Trimming removed 3 bases at V and 2 bases at J, with 9 bases between. The CDR3 spans 14 residues. The CDR3 protein is CASSLFNPTDTQYF. Written as DNA, the CDR3 is TGTGCCAGCAGTTTGTTTAACCCCACAGATACGCAGTATTTT.

The genes are TRBV6-5 and TRBJ2-3; 11 nucleotides line up with TRBD1. V was pared by 4 bases and J by 0 bases, with 12 bases of the junction left unmatched. Per the germline V gene, CDR1 is MNHEY and CDR2 is SVGAGI. CDR3 length: 19 residues. CDR3 sequence: CASSLGRTGGRISTDTQYF. Here the CDR3 DNA reads TGTGCCAGCAGTTTGGGTCGGACAGGGGGCCGTATCAGCACAGATACGCAGTATTTT.

V and J are TRBV10-2 and TRBJ2-7, with 10 positions matching TRBD1. This CDR3 comprises 13 residues. The germline V gene encodes CDR1 WSHSY and CDR2 SAAADI. The J segment lost 6 bases and the V segment lost 8 bases, leaving 7 bases of the junction unmatched. The CDR3 bases are TGCGCCAGCTGGGGACAGGGGAACGGCGAGCAGTACTTC. The encoded protein is CASWGQGNGEQYF.

The genes are TRBV4-3 and TRBJ2-1; D gene unclear. Trimming pared 4 bases from V and 4 bases from J, leaving 11 bases between. Germline loops: CDR1 LGHNA, CDR2 YSLEER. The CDR3 extends over 14 amino acids. The CDR3 DNA is TGCGCCAGCAGCCCAGGCTGGGGATACAATGAGCAGTTCTTC. Amino acid sequence: CASSPGWGYNEQFF.

The J gene is TRBJ2-1, the V gene TRBV4-1, with 9 bases matching TRBD2. The CDR3 contains 19 residues. With V trimmed by 4 bases and J by 0 bases, 13 bases remained unmatched. Germline V CDR1 and CDR2: MGHRA, YSYEKL. The CDR3, as DNA: TGCGCCAGCAGCCCCGCAAGTTTTCTTAGCGGGAGCTCCTACAATGAGCAGTTCTTC. As protein: CASSPASFLSGSSYNEQFF.

The genes are TRBV7-9 and TRBJ2-3; the match to TRBD1 covers 9 bases. The germline CDR1 and CDR2 sequences are SEHNR and FQNEAQ (reference sequence). After removal of 5 bases from V and 1 base from J, the junction contained 7 bases not matched to a gene. CDR3 length: 16 amino acids. CDR3 nucleotides: TGTGCCAGCAGCCCCCGGGACAGGGATGGCACAGATACGCAGTATTTT. It translates to CASSPRDRDGTDTQYF. The entire variable domain, with the rest obtained from reference TRBV7-9 and TRBJ2-3, is as follows: DTGVSQNPRHKITKRGQNVTFRCDPISEHNRLYWYRQTLGQGPEFLTYFQNEAQLEKSRLLSDRFSAERPKGSFSTLEIQRTEQGDSAMYLCASSPRDRDGTDTQYFGPGTRLTVL.

The rearrangement joins TRBV4-1 to TRBJ2-4, with D perhaps matching TRBD1 (5 bases). CDR3 size: 14 residues. V lost 0 bases and J 8 bases, leaving 11 bases between the germline ends. Germline CDR1 reads MGHRA; CDR2 reads YSYEKL. CDR3 DNA: TGCGCCAGCAGCCAAGATCAGGGATGGGACATTCAGTACTTC. This translates into CASSQDQGWDIQYF.

V usage is TRBV15 and J usage is TRBJ2-3; D may be TRBD2 (5 bases). This CDR3 has 16 residues. Germline assignment: CDR1 LNHNV and CDR2 YYDKDF (reference sequence). Trimming left V 2 bases short and J 4 bases short, with 16 bases between. In nucleotides, the CDR3 is TGTGCCACCAGCAGATCAGGAGCGGAAGGTTCAGATACGCAGTATTTT. It translates to CATSRSGAEGSDTQYF.

In nucleotides, the CDR3 is TGTGCCAGCAGTAAGACAGGGTGGGATCAGCCCCAGCATTTT. Encoded protein: CASSKTGWDQPQHF. The chain couples TRBV12-3 or TRBV12-4 to TRBJ1-5; 7 nucleotides match TRBD1. The CDR3 has 14 amino acids. The trim removed 5 bases at V and 5 bases at J, leaving 6 bases unmatched.

This clonotype was counted a few times. The V gene is TRBV5-6, the J gene TRBJ1-1, with D perhaps TRBD1 (5 bases). Germline assignment: CDR1 SGHDT and CDR2 YYEEEE. This CDR3 has 18 amino acids. Trimming took 0 bases from V and 5 from J, leaving 23 bases between them. The CDR3 protein is CASSLAVSLWGDVTEAFF. The DNA for the CDR3 is TGTGCCAGCAGCTTGGCGGTCTCACTTTGGGGGGATGTGACTGAAGCTTTCTTT.

This clonotype was recorded a few times. J is TRBJ2-1 and V is TRBV21-1. TRBV21-1 corresponds to a pseudogene. The CDR3 runs to 15 residues. Here the CDR3 reads CASTRKTSSYNEQFF. The CDR3 coding sequence is TGTGCCAGCACCAGGAAGACCAGCTCCTACAATGAGCAGTTCTTC.

This clonotype was found a few times. The J gene is TRBJ1-2, the V gene TRBV2; D gene ambiguous. V was cut by 9 bases and J by 4 bases, with 12 bases left in between. The CDR3 runs to 12 residues. The germline V gene encodes CDR1 SNHLY and CDR2 FYNNEI. In nucleotides, the CDR3 is TGTGCCAGTCTCGGGTTCCTCTATGGCTACACCTTC. It is translated as CASLGFLYGYTF.

This clonotype has more than one count but fewer than ten. The chain has TRBV29-1 and TRBJ2-7; possibly TRBD1 or TRBD2 for D (6 bases each). The CDR3 is 13 residues long. Germline CDR1 and CDR2: SQVTM and ANQGSEA. Trimming left V 4 bases short and J 4 bases short, with 14 bases between. In nucleotides, the CDR3 is TGCAGCGTTGGTGTGGGGGGCCGTTACGAGCAGTACTTC. It specifies CSVGVGGRYEQYF.

The chain is built from TRBV4-1 and TRBJ2-2, with 8 bases identical to TRBD1. The CDR3 has 16 amino acids. Trimming cost V 3 bases and J 3 bases; bases outside gene matches: 6. CDR1 is MGHRA, CDR2 YSYEKL, per germline. For the CDR3, the DNA is TGCGCCAGCAGCCAGGTGGACAGGGAGGACACCGGGGAGCTGTTTTTT. The encoded protein is CASSQVDREDTGELFF.

This clonotype was seen more than once but under ten times. This chain links TRBV29-1 with TRBJ1-1; D unresolved. Trimming left V 4 bases short and J 3 bases short, with 6 bases between. CDR1 is SQVTM, CDR2 ANQGSEA, per germline. CDR3 length: 11 amino acids. In DNA form, the CDR3 reads TGCAGCGTTGTAGGTGACACTGAAGCTTTCTTT. Its protein is CSVVGDTEAFF.

This clonotype has more than one count but fewer than ten. The chain employs TRBV5-5 and TRBJ2-1; D gene unclear. This CDR3 is built from 15 residues. Germline-derived CDR1 and CDR2 are SGHKS and YYEKEE (reference sequence). Trimming left V 3 bases short and J 0 bases short, with 10 bases between. CDR3 DNA: TGTGCCAGCAGCTCTTGGGGAAGCTCCTACAATGAGCAGTTCTTC. This translates into CASSSWGSSYNEQFF.

The chain carries TRBV10-3 and TRBJ2-1; D ambiguous. The V gene lost 3 bases and the J gene lost 2 bases, with 14 bases spanning the gap. In germline, CDR1 is ENHRY, CDR2 SYGVKD. This CDR3 has 16 residues. CDR3 coding DNA: TGTGCCATCAGTGACCCCACAGAGCCTCCCTACAATGAGCAGTTCTTC. Translated, it gives CAISDPTEPPYNEQFF.

This clonotype was detected many times. The chain employs TRBV9 and TRBJ2-1, with TRBD2 as a possible D gene (5 bases). The CDR3 covers 13 residues. The V gene's germline CDR1 is SGDLS and CDR2 YYNGEE. V was clipped by 3 bases and J by 9 bases, with 13 bases between them. The CDR3 DNA reads as TGTGCCAGCAGCGGGGCTAGCTCCGGTGAGCAGTTCTTC. This sequence encodes CASSGASSGEQFF.

This clonotype was picked up a small number of times. The V and J genes are TRBV5-1 and TRBJ2-1; D ambiguous. From germline, CDR1 is SGHRS and CDR2 YFSETQ. The germline V and J ends were trimmed by 3 bases and 7 bases, with 11 bases remaining between them. The CDR3 is 13 amino acids. For the CDR3, the DNA is TGCGCCAGCAGCTCCGATGGGGTGAATGAGCAGTTCTTC. Protein sequence: CASSSDGVNEQFF.

This clonotype turned up a few times. The chain couples TRBV6-1 to TRBJ2-1; 10 bases align to TRBD2. Germline-derived CDR1 and CDR2 are MNHNS and SASEGT. V shed 6 bases and J 1 base; nucleotides not matched to a gene: 6. CDR3 size: 16 residues. The CDR3 coding sequence is TGTGCCAGCAGAGTTCTAGCGGGAGTTTCCTACAATGAGCAGTTCTTC. It translates to CASRVLAGVSYNEQFF.

The V gene is TRBV9, the J gene TRBJ2-2; TRBD2 matches 11 bases. V gave up 1 base and J gave up 6 bases; unmatched junction bases: 2. The germline gives CDR1 SGDLS, CDR2 YYNGEE. The CDR3 has 15 residues. The CDR3 bases are TGTGCCAGCAGCGTAACTAGCGGGAGTTCCGGGGAGCTGTTTTTT. Encoded protein: CASSVTSGSSGELFF.

This clonotype was recorded many times. V usage is TRBV29-1 and J usage is TRBJ2-2; TRBD1 aligns across 8 bases. Germline V gene data show CDR1 as SQVTM and CDR2 as ANQGSEA. This CDR3 has 14 amino acids. The J segment lost 1 base and the V segment lost 8 bases, leaving 6 bases of the junction unmatched. The CDR3 region is CSSTGTGNTGELFF. The CDR3 bases are TGCAGCTCAACCGGGACAGGGAACACCGGGGAGCTGTTTTTT.

The rearrangement uses TRBV4-1 and TRBJ2-7; 15 bases map to TRBD2. J was trimmed by 6 bases and V by 1 base; bases with no gene match: 7. The CDR3 is made up of 17 amino acids. Germline CDR1 reads MGHRA; CDR2 reads YSYEKL. The CDR3: CASSQVRGGLAGGEQYF. Written as DNA, the CDR3 is TGCGCCAGCAGCCAAGTCCGAGGGGGACTAGCGGGAGGCGAGCAGTACTTC.

This clonotype was observed a few times. The V gene is TRBV4-3, the J gene TRBJ2-7; 7 nucleotides line up with TRBD1. The trim removed 0 bases at V and 1 base at J, leaving 0 bases unmatched. Germline CDR1 is LGHNA and CDR2 is YSLEER. The CDR3 consists of 14 residues. The CDR3 DNA reads TGCGCCAGCAGCCAAGAGGGACAGTCCTACGAGCAGTACTTC. Amino acids: CASSQEGQSYEQYF.

This chain links TRBV5-1 with TRBJ2-5; a weak D match, TRBD2 (10 bases). CDR1 and CDR2 (germline): SGHRS, YFSETQ. Trimming removed 4 bases at V and 2 bases at J, with 27 bases between. The CDR3 has 19 amino acids. CDR3 in DNA: TGCGCCAGCAGCACACGGACAGGGGTGCTAGCGGGAGAACAAGAGACCCAGTACTTC. It codes for CASSTRTGVLAGEQETQYF.

This clonotype was seen repeatedly, ten times or more. The V and J genes are TRBV6-4 and TRBJ2-1; 14 bases are a match to TRBD2. The V gene's germline CDR1 is MRHNA and CDR2 SNTAGT. CDR3 length: 14 residues. After removal of 4 bases from V and 8 bases from J, the junction contained 1 base not matched to a gene. CDR3 residues: CASSGGLAGDEQFF. The CDR3 region has the DNA TGTGCCAGCAGTGGGGGACTAGCGGGAGATGAGCAGTTCTTC.

V gene TRBV19 combines with J gene TRBJ1-1, with D perhaps matching TRBD1 (5 bases). V was cut by 1 base and J by 4 bases, with 10 bases left in between. The germline V gene encodes CDR1 LNHDA and CDR2 SQIVND (reference sequence). CDR3 length: 14 amino acids. The CDR3: CASSIGRAGTEAFF. The CDR3 bases are TGTGCCAGTAGTATAGGCAGGGCCGGCACTGAAGCTTTCTTT.

Many counts were recorded for this clonotype. The chain recombines TRBV6-5 with TRBJ1-3, with D unresolved. V lost 2 bases to trimming and J lost 0 bases, with 14 bases between them. This CDR3 region has 17 residues. CDR1 MNHEY and CDR2 SVGAGI come from the germline V gene. Written as DNA, the CDR3 is TGTGCCAGCAGTTACGCGCCAGGCGGTTACTCTGGAAACACCATATATTTT. Amino acid sequence: CASSYAPGGYSGNTIYF.

This clonotype has more than one count but fewer than ten. The chain joins TRBV6-1 to TRBJ2-2; TRBD2 matches at 8 bases. Germline assignment: CDR1 MNHNS and CDR2 SASEGT. With V trimmed by 5 bases and J by 4 bases, 9 bases remained unmatched. The length of the CDR3 is 16 residues. DNA for the CDR3: TGTGCCAGCAGTCCGCGCGGGGGGACAAGCACCGGGGAGCTGTTTTTT. It encodes CASSPRGGTSTGELFF.

This clonotype was counted only a few times. The chain couples TRBV29-1 to TRBJ2-7, with D uncertain. Germline V lookup: CDR1 SQVTM, CDR2 ANQGSEA. The CDR3 is 13 amino acids. V was shortened by 0 bases and J by 3 bases, with 9 bases between the two germline ends. The CDR3 spells CSVEDSIGYEQYF. The CDR3 coding sequence is TGCAGCGTTGAAGATTCAATCGGCTACGAGCAGTACTTC.

This rearrangement joins TRBV6-5 to TRBJ2-3; a possible D gene is TRBD1 (5 bases). This CDR3 spans 12 amino acids. V lost 2 bases to trimming and J lost 5 bases, with 5 bases between them. Per the germline V gene, CDR1 is MNHEY and CDR2 is SVGAGI. CDR3 nucleotide sequence: TGTGCCAGCAGTTACAGGGGAGATACGCAGTATTTT. Protein sequence: CASSYRGDTQYF.

Many counts were recorded for this clonotype. The chain couples TRBV6-1 to TRBJ1-5, with D perhaps TRBD1 (5 bases). Germline CDR1 MNHNS, CDR2 SASEGT. The V end was cut by 6 bases, the J end by 6 bases, with 15 bases between. The CDR3 extends over 14 amino acids. This CDR3 is CASRVGRGSQPQHF. CDR3 in DNA: TGTGCCAGCAGAGTGGGGAGGGGTTCTCAGCCCCAGCATTTT.